Below, 30 T cell receptor beta chains from the same sample are listed, as sequenced in a study of cytomegalovirus exposure and HLA in healthy donors. Both 60 Vbeta primers and 13 Jbeta primers went into the PCR. Assay used: immunoSEQ multiplex PCR; TCRdb lists only in-frame clones, some missing. Of about 80,000 clones listed, about 80% are singletons. The sequenced sample consisted of PBMCs. These receptors all come from a woman in her forties or fifties in good health and CMV-seropositive.

V usage is TRBV6-5 and J usage is TRBJ1-1; no definite D call. The length of the CDR3 is 12 residues. The V and J ends lost 5 bases and 7 bases respectively, with 11 bases between them. Germline values: CDR1 MNHEY, CDR2 SVGAGI. In nucleotides, the CDR3 is TGTGCCAGCAGTGCCCCCTCGGTTGAAGCTTTCTTT. Its translation is CASSAPSVEAFF.

Only one count was recorded for this clone. This chain uses TRBV10-3 with TRBJ2-1, with D perhaps matching TRBD2 (7 bases). CDR3 length: 15 amino acids. Germline-derived CDR1 and CDR2 are ENHRY and SYGVKD. The germline V and J ends were trimmed by 8 bases and 7 bases, with 21 bases remaining between them. The CDR3 DNA follows: TGTGCCATCGCACGGGGGCGGGAGTCGGAGAATGAGCAGTTCTTC. It codes for CAIARGRESENEQFF.

This sequence joins TRBV18 and TRBJ1-4, with D unresolved. Looked up from germline, CDR1 is KGHSH and CDR2 is LQKENI. CDR3 length equals 14 residues. Trimming took 2 bases from V and 1 from J, leaving 5 bases between them. CDR3 nucleotide sequence: TGTGCCAGCTCACCAAGGAGAACTAATGAAAAACTGTTTTTT. As protein: CASSPRRTNEKLFF. Combining the CDR3 with reference TRBV18 and TRBJ1-4 gives the whole variable domain NAGVMQNPRHLVRRRGQEARLRCSPMKGHSHVYWYRQLPEEGLKFMVYLQKENIIDESGMPKERFSAEFPKEGPSILRIQQVVRGDSAAYFCASSPRRTNEKLFFGSGTQLSVL.

In this sample, this clone turned up once. The chain joins TRBV7-3 to TRBJ2-1, with TRBD2 matching over 8 bases. The CDR3 contains 15 residues. Per the germline V gene, CDR1 is SGHTA and CDR2 is FQGTGA. J lost 2 bases, V lost 5 bases, and 5 bases had no gene match. CDR3 amino acids: CASSTLAGTYNEQFF. The CDR3 region has the DNA TGTGCCAGCAGCACATTAGCGGGAACCTACAATGAGCAGTTCTTC.

The CDR3, as DNA: TGTGCCAGCCGTGGACAGGGAGGGAACACTGAAGCTTTCTTT. Encoded protein: CASRGQGGNTEAFF. The rearrangement uses TRBV6-4 and TRBJ1-1; 8 bases fit TRBD1. The CDR3 has 14 residues. Germline V gene data show CDR1 as MRHNA and CDR2 as SNTAGT. The ends lost 8 bases at V and 1 base at J; junction bases unmatched: 6.

This chain connects TRBV5-1 to TRBJ2-3; 7 positions match TRBD2. V lost 1 base to trimming and J lost 2 bases; unmatched junction nucleotides: 4. The V gene's germline CDR1 is SGHRS and CDR2 YFSETQ. This CDR3 region has 15 residues. In DNA, the CDR3 is TGCGCCAGCAGCTTGATGGCGGGGGACACAGATACGCAGTATTTT. Amino acid sequence: CASSLMAGDTDTQYF.

In its sample, this clone was seen once. The rearrangement links TRBV2 to TRBJ2-7; maybe TRBD1 (5 bases). The CDR3 totals 14 residues. Germline V gives CDR1 SNHLY, CDR2 FYNNEI. V was pared by 6 bases and J by 2 bases, with 14 bases between. CDR3 residues: CASRAGKLTYEQYV. The CDR3 DNA reads as TGTGCCAGCAGGGCAGGGAAACTGACCTACGAGCAGTACGTC.

This clone was found a few times. The chain recombines TRBV6-1 with TRBJ1-1; D might be TRBD1 (6 bases). The germline CDR1 and CDR2 sequences are MNHNS and SASEGT. The CDR3 is 14 amino acids. Trimming took 5 bases from V and 4 from J, leaving 14 bases between them. The CDR3 loop reads CASSLSQGGTEAFF. The CDR3 DNA reads as TGTGCCAGCAGTTTATCACAGGGCGGCACTGAAGCTTTCTTT.

J is TRBJ2-5 and V is TRBV19, with 7 bases that match TRBD1. The CDR3 sequence is 14 residues long. J was trimmed by 4 bases and V by 4 bases; bases with no gene match: 6. In germline, CDR1 is LNHDA, CDR2 SQIVND (reference sequence). The DNA of the CDR3 is TGTGCCAGTAGTACCCTACAGGGGCGAGAGACCCAGTACTTC. Its protein is CASSTLQGRETQYF.

The gene calls are TRBV9 and TRBJ2-1; TRBD2 aligns across 7 bases. The CDR3 totals 16 residues. The V gene end was trimmed by 4 bases and the J gene end by 8 bases; junction bases not matched to a gene: 15. Looked up from germline, CDR1 is SGDLS and CDR2 is YYNGEE. CDR3 region: CASSPRTSGYIDEQFF. The CDR3 bases are TGTGCCAGCAGCCCTCGGACTAGTGGATACATCGATGAGCAGTTCTTC.

The J gene is TRBJ1-4, the V gene TRBV7-9; D possibly corresponds to TRBD1 (6 bases). V lost 2 bases and J 3 bases, leaving 13 bases between the germline ends. Germline CDR1 reads SEHNR; CDR2 reads FQNEAQ (reference sequence). CDR3 length equals 16 residues. The CDR3 spells CASSLRSGGPNEKLFF. DNA for the CDR3: TGTGCCAGCAGCTTAAGAAGTGGGGGCCCTAATGAAAAACTGTTTTTT.

The chain recombines TRBV11-2 with TRBJ1-1; D gene unclear. V gave up 3 bases and J gave up 1 base, with 6 bases separating them. The CDR3 consists of 13 residues. CDR1 and CDR2 (germline): SGHAT, FQNNGV. The CDR3 region is CASSFAENTEAFF. The DNA of the CDR3 is TGTGCCAGCAGCTTCGCGGAGAACACTGAAGCTTTCTTT.

This clone was detected only a few times. The genes are TRBV9 and TRBJ1-6; TRBD1 aligns across 8 bases. CDR3 length equals 16 residues. V trimming: 0 bases; J trimming: 4 bases; junction bases outside the gene matches: 3. Germline CDR1 is SGDLS and CDR2 is YYNGEE. CDR3 in amino acids: CASSVEGTGYNSPLHF. CDR3 sequence (DNA): TGTGCCAGCAGCGTAGAAGGGACAGGATATAATTCACCCCTCCACTTT.

The chain recombines TRBV30 with TRBJ1-2, with D unclear. The CDR3 has 13 residues. V lost 2 bases to trimming and J lost 7 bases, with 14 bases between them. CDR1 is GTSNPN, CDR2 SVGIG, per germline (reference sequence). This chain's CDR3 is CAWSLLGVSGYTF. The CDR3 nucleotides are TGTGCCTGGAGTCTACTCGGGGTTTCTGGCTACACCTTC.

This chain joins TRBV10-1 and TRBJ2-1, with a weak D call TRBD2 (6 bases). The V end was cut by 8 bases, the J end by 6 bases, with 11 bases between. The CDR3 runs to 12 residues. Germline V CDR1 and CDR2: WNHNN, SYGVQD (reference sequence). The CDR3 loop reads CASGRDFNEQFF. In DNA, the CDR3 is TGCGCCAGCGGTCGGGACTTCAATGAGCAGTTCTTC.

The chain combines TRBV6-6 with TRBJ2-5; D is perhaps TRBD1 (5 bases). Germline V gene sequence: CDR1 MNHNY, CDR2 SVGAGI (reference sequence). The CDR3 runs 12 residues. Trimming stripped 5 bases from V and 12 bases from J, with 16 bases between. As DNA, the CDR3 is TGTGCCAGCAGTCCAAGCCTGGACACCGAGTACTTC. Amino acid sequence: CASSPSLDTEYF.

The rearrangement links TRBV30 to TRBJ1-6; no reliable D call. This CDR3 is built from 13 residues. V was cut by 3 bases and J by 8 bases, with 11 bases left in between. Germline CDR1 GTSNPN, CDR2 SVGIG (reference sequence). The CDR3 loop is CAWSWIEDSPLHF. CDR3 DNA sequence: TGTGCCTGGAGCTGGATAGAGGATTCACCCCTCCACTTT.

About this clone itself: One end of the junction is discordant with germline, which a read error may explain. The V call is TRBV9, the J call TRBJ2-7; 9 bases are a match to TRBD1. The V gene's germline CDR1 is SGDLS and CDR2 YYNGEE. CDR3 length equals 14 residues. The CDR3 nucleotides are TGTGCCAGAAGCGTAGGGGACAGGGCCTACGAGCAGTACTTC. This translates into CARSVGDRAYEQYF.

This clone showed up just once. The chain combines TRBV15 with TRBJ2-1; D perhaps matches TRBD1 (5 bases). V was trimmed by 1 base and J by 5 bases, leaving 9 bases between them. Germline V gives CDR1 LNHNV, CDR2 YYDKDF (reference sequence). The CDR3 consists of 14 residues. The CDR3 sequence is CATSRGFRDNEQFF. The CDR3, as DNA: TGTGCCACCAGCAGAGGTTTCAGGGACAATGAGCAGTTCTTC.

The chain links TRBV5-1 to TRBJ2-3; TRBD2 matches at 11 bases. Trimming took 4 bases from V and 2 from J; bases not matched to a gene: 6. From germline, CDR1 is SGHRS and CDR2 YFSETQ. CDR3 length equals 16 residues. The DNA of the CDR3 is TGCGCCAGCAGCCTAGGGACTAGCGGACTCACAGATACGCAGTATTTT. It translates to CASSLGTSGLTDTQYF. Full variable domain (remainder filled in from reference TRBV5-1 and TRBJ2-3): KAGVTQTPRYLIKTRGQQVTLSCSPISGHRSVSWYQQTPGQGLQFLFEYFSETQRNKGNFPGRFSGRQFSNSRSEMNVSTLELGDSALYLCASSLGTSGLTDTQYFGPGTRLTVL.

The rearrangement links TRBV14 to TRBJ1-3; D ambiguous. Trimming stripped 3 bases from V and 1 base from J, with 13 bases between. The germline V gene encodes CDR1 SGHDN and CDR2 FVKESK. The CDR3 is 16 residues long. The CDR3 nucleotides are TGTGCCAGCAGCCAGGCGGGGTCCTTTTCTGGAAACACCATATATTTT. Residues: CASSQAGSFSGNTIYF.

The genes are TRBV5-1 and TRBJ1-1, with 7 bases lining up with TRBD1. V was pared by 4 bases and J by 2 bases, with 5 bases of the junction left unmatched. The CDR3 loop spans 14 amino acids. CDR1 is SGHRS and CDR2 is YFSETQ in the germline V gene. The CDR3 nucleotides read TGCGCCAGCAGCCTCCGGGACAGCAACACTGAAGCTTTCTTT. Its protein is CASSLRDSNTEAFF.

The J gene is TRBJ2-1, the V gene TRBV6-1; 7 bases are a match to TRBD2. Losses at the gene ends were 10 bases for V and 4 bases for J; bases not matched to a gene: 10. Germline V lookup: CDR1 MNHNS, CDR2 SASEGT. The CDR3 totals 14 residues. In DNA, the CDR3 is TGTGCCACCCTGTGGGGGGGTACTTACAATGAGCAGTTCTTC. Protein sequence: CATLWGGTYNEQFF.

This clone was found once. This chain joins TRBV18 and TRBJ1-4, with a possible D match to TRBD1 (6 bases). Germline V gene sequence: CDR1 KGHSH, CDR2 LQKENI. Trimming removed 4 bases at V and 7 bases at J, with 19 bases between. The CDR3 is 16 amino acids. The CDR3 sequence is CASSLNPPGGGEKLFF. The CDR3 DNA reads as TGTGCCAGCTCACTGAACCCTCCGGGGGGCGGTGAAAAACTGTTTTTT.

V gene TRBV6-1 combines with J gene TRBJ2-5; possibly TRBD1 for D (6 bases). CDR3 length: 14 amino acids. Germline CDR1 reads MNHNS; CDR2 reads SASEGT. V lost 3 bases and J 3 bases, leaving 11 bases between the germline ends. The CDR3 bases are TGTGCCAGCAGTGAGGCGACAGGCAAAGAGACCCAGTACTTC. It translates to CASSEATGKETQYF.

V and J are TRBV6-5 and TRBJ2-1; TRBD2 aligns across 12 bases. Germline V CDR1 and CDR2: MNHEY, SVGAGI. This CDR3 is 15 amino acids long. V trimming: 6 bases; J trimming: 8 bases; junction bases outside the gene matches: 8. The CDR3 DNA is TGTGCCAGCAGGGATTGGACTAGCGGGATCGATGAGCAGTTCTTC. This gives the protein CASRDWTSGIDEQFF.

A word on this clone: At one of its ends the junction is not consistent with the germline gene, which may arise from a read error. The J gene is TRBJ2-3, the V gene TRBV7-9; 8 bases are a match to TRBD2. The CDR3 runs to 16 residues. Per germline, CDR1 SEHNR and CDR2 FQNEAQ (reference sequence). In DNA, the CDR3 is TGTTCCAGCAGCCAACGGTTAGCGGGGACGGGAGATACGCAGTATTTT. It is translated as CSSSQRLAGTGDTQYF.

This clone showed up just once. This chain joins TRBV5-6 and TRBJ2-5; no clear D gene. The germline V gene has CDR1 SGHDT and CDR2 YYEEEE. CDR3 size: 12 residues. Trimming removed 4 bases from V and 5 bases from J, with 9 bases in between. The CDR3 spells CASSRRRETQYF. As DNA, the CDR3 is TGTGCCAGCAGCCGTCGGCGGGAGACCCAGTACTTC.

This clone was picked up a small number of times. The chain couples TRBV7-6 to TRBJ1-5, with D maybe TRBD1 (5 bases). The CDR3 consists of 13 residues. V lost 5 bases and J lost 4, with 9 bases in between. CDR1 and CDR2 (germline): SGHVS, FNYEAQ. Written as DNA, the CDR3 is TGTGCCAGCAGCCCGCAGGGAAATCAGCCCCAGCATTTT. It specifies CASSPQGNQPQHF.

The chain uses TRBV9 and TRBJ2-1; 11 positions match TRBD2. CDR1 is SGDLS, CDR2 YYNGEE, per germline. With V trimmed by 2 bases and J by 5 bases, 0 bases remained unmatched. The CDR3 extends over 14 amino acids. CDR3 protein: CASSVGLADNEQFF. The CDR3 region has the DNA TGTGCCAGCAGCGTGGGACTAGCGGACAATGAGCAGTTCTTC.